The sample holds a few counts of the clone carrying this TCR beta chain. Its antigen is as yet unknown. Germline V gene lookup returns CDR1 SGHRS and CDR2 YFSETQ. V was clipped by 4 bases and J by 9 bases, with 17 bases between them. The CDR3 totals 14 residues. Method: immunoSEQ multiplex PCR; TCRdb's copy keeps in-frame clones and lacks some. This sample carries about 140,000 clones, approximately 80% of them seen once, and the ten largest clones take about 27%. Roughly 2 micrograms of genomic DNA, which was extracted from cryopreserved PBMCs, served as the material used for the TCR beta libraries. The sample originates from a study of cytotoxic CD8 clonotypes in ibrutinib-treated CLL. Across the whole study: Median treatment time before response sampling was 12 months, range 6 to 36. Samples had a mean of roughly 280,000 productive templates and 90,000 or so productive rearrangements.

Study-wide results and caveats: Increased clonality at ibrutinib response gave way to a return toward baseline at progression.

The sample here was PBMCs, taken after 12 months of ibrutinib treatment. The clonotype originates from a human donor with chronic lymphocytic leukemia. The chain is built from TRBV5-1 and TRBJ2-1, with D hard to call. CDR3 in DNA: TGCGCCAGCAGCCCCGGCCCTTCGCTTCGTGAGCAGTTCTTC. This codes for CASSPGPSLREQFF.